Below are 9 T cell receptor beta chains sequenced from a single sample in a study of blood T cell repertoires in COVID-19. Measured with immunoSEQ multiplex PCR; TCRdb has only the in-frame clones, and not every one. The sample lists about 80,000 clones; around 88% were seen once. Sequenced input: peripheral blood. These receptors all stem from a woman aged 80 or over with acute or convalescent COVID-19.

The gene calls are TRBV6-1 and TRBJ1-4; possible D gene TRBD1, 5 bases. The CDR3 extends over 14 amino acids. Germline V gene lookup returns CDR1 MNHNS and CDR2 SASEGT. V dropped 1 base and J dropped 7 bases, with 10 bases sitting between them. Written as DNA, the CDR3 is TGTGCCAGCAGTGAAGGGCAGGGTTCTGAAAAACTGTTTTTT. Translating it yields CASSEGQGSEKLFF.

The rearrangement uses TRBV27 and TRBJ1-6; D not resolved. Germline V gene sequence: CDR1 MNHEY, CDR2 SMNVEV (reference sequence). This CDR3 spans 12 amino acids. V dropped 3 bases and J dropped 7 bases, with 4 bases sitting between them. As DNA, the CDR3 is TGTGCCAGCAGTTTCCTCAATTCACCCCTCCACTTT. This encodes CASSFLNSPLHF.

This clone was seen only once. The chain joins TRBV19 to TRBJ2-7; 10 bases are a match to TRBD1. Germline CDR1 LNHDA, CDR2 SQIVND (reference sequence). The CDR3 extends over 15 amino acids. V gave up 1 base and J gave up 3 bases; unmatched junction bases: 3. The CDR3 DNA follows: TGTGCCAGTAGTATAGGGGACAGGGGCATCTACGAGCAGTACTTC. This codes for CASSIGDRGIYEQYF.

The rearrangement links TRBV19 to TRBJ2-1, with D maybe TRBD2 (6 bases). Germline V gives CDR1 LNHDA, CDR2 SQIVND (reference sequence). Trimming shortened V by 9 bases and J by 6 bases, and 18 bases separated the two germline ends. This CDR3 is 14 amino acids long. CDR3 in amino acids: CASLSPGDINEQFF. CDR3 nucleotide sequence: TGTGCCAGCCTTTCCCCGGGAGATATCAATGAGCAGTTCTTC.

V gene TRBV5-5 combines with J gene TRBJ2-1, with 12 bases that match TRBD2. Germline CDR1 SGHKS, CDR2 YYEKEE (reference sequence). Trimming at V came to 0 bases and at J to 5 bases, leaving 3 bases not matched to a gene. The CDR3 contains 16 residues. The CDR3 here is CASSLGLAGVNNEQFF. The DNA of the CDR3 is TGTGCCAGCAGCTTGGGACTAGCGGGAGTTAACAATGAGCAGTTCTTC.

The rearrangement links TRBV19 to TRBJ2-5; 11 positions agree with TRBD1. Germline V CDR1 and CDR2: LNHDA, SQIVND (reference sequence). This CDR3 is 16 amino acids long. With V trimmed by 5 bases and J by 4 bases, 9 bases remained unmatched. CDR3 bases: TGTGCCAGTAGTCCAAGGACAGGGGGCTCTTTAGAGACCCAGTACTTC. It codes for CASSPRTGGSLETQYF. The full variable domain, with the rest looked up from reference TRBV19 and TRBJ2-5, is DGGITQSPKYLFRKEGQNVTLSCEQNLNHDAMYWYRQDPGQGLRLIYYSQIVNDFQKGDIAEGYSVSREKKESFPLTVTSAQKNPTAFYLCASSPRTGGSLETQYFGPGTRLLVL.

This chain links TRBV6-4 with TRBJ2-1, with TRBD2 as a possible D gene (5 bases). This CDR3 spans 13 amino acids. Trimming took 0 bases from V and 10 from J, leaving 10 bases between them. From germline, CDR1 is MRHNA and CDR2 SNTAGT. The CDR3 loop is CASSDSLQREQFF. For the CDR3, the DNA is TGTGCCAGCAGTGACTCATTGCAGCGGGAGCAGTTCTTC.

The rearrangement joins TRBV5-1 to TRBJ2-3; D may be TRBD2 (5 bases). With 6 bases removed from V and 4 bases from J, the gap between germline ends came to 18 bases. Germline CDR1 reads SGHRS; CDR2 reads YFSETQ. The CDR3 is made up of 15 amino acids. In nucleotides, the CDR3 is TGCGCCAGCACCCTGGGTGGTGGGAGCGCAGATACGCAGTATTTT. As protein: CASTLGGGSADTQYF. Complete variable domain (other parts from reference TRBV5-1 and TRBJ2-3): KAGVTQTPRYLIKTRGQQVTLSCSPISGHRSVSWYQQTPGQGLQFLFEYFSETQRNKGNFPGRFSGRQFSNSRSEMNVSTLELGDSALYLCASTLGGGSADTQYFGPGTRLTVL.

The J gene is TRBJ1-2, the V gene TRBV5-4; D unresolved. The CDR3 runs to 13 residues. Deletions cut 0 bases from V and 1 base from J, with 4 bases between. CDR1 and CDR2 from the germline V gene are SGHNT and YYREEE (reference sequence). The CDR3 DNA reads TGTGCCAGCAGCTTGGAACTTAACTATGGCTACACCTTC. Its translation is CASSLELNYGYTF.